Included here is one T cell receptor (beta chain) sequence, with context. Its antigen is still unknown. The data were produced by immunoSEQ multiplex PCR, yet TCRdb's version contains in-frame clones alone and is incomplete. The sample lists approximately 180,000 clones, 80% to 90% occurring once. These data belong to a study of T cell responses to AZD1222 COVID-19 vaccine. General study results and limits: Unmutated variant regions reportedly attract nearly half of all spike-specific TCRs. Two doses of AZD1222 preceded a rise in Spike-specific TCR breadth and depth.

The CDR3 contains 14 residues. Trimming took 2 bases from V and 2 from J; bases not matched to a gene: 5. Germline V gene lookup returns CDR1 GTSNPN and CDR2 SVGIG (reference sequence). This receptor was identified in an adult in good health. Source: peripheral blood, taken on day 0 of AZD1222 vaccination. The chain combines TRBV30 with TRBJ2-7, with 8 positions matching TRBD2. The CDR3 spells CAWSPGLVAYEQYF. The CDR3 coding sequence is TGTGCCTGGAGTCCGGGACTAGTGGCCTACGAGCAGTACTTC.